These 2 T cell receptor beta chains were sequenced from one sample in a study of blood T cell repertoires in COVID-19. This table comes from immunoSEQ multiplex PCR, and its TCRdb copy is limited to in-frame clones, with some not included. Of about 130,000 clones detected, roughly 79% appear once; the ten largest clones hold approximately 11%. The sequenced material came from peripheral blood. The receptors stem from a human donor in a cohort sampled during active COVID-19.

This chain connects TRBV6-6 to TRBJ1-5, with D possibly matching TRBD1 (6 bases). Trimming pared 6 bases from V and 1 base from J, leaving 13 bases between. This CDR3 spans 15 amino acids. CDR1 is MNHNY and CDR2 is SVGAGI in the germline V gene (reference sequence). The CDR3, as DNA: TGTGCCAGCAGGCGTGGAAGGGGGAGCAATCAGCCCCAGCATTTT. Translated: CASRRGRGSNQPQHF.

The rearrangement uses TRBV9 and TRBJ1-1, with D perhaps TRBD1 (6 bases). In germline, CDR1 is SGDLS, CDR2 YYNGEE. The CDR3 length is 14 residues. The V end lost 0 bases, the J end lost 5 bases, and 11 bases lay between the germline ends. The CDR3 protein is CASSVVQGMTEAFF. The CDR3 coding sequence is TGTGCCAGCAGCGTAGTCCAGGGGATGACTGAAGCTTTCTTT.